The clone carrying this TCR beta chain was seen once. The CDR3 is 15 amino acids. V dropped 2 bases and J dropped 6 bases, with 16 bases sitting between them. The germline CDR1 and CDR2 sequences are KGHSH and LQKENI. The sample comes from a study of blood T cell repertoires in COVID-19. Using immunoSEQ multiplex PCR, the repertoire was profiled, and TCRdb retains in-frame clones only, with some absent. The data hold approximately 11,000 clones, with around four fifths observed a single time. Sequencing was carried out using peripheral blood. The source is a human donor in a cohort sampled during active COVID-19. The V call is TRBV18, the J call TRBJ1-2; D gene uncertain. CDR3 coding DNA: TGTGCCAGCTCACCAATCGAGGGCAAACGGAATGGCTACACCTTC. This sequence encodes CASSPIEGKRNGYTF.